The clone carrying this T cell receptor (beta chain) was counted a few times. CDR3 length equals 15 residues. Germline loops: CDR1 SNHLY, CDR2 FYNNEI. Trimming shortened V by 8 bases and J by 3 bases, and 20 bases separated the two germline ends. These data come from a study of cytomegalovirus exposure and HLA in healthy donors. With 60 Vbeta and 13 Jbeta primers, the PCR was carried out. Clones were read by immunoSEQ multiplex PCR, and TCRdb kept only the in-frame ones, dropping some. The data contain 100,000 to 150,000 clones, 65% to 85% of them singletons. This chain uses TRBV2 with TRBJ2-7, with D tentatively TRBD2 (6 bases). The source material was PBMCs. This receptor was identified in a woman aged 18-29 years in good health and CMV-seronegative. CDR3 bases: TGTGCCAGCCAAGTAGGAGGGAGGACGAGCTACGAGCAGTACTTC. This encodes CASQVGGRTSYEQYF. Supplemented by reference TRBV2 and TRBJ2-7, the full variable domain reads EPEVTQTPSHQVTQMGQEVILRCVPISNHLYFYWYRQILGQKVEFLVSFYNNEISEKSEIFDDQFSVERPDGSNFTLKIRSTKLEDSAMYFCASQVGGRTSYEQYFGPGTRLTVT.